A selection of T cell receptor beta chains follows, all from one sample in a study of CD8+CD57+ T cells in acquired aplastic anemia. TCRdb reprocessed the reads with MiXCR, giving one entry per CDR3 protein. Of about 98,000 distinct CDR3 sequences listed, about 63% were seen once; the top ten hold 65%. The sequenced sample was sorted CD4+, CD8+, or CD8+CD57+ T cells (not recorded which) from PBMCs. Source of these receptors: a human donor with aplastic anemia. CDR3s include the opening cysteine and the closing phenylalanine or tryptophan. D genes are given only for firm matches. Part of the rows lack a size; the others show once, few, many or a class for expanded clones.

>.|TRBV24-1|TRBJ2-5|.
CATSDPFQETQYF
TGTGCCACCAGTGATCCCTTTCAAGAGACCCAGTACTTC
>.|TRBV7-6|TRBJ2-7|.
CASSLGAGSSYEQYF
TGTGCCAGCAGCTTAGGGGCGGGAAGCTCCTACGAGCAGTACTTC
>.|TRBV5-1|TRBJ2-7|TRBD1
CASSFTGTGAYEQYF
TGCGCCAGCAGCTTTACCGGGACAGGGGCCTACGAGCAGTACTTC
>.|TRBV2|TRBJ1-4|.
CASSEQGHGEKLFF
TGTGCCAGCAGTGAGCAGGGGCACGGGGAAAAACTGTTTTTT
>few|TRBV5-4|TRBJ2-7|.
CASSLTGNYEQYF
TGTGCCAGCAGCTTAACAGGGAACTACGAGCAGTACTTC
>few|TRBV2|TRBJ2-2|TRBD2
CAARGEDTGELFF
TGTGCAGCACGGGGGGAGGACACCGGGGAGCTGTTTTTT
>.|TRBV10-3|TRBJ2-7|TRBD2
CDISTSGGAYEQYF
TGTGACATCAGTACTAGCGGGGGGGCCTACGAGCAGTACTTC
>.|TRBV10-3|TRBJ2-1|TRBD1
CAISEGQINEQFF
TGTGCCATCAGCGAGGGACAGATTAATGAGCAGTTCTTC
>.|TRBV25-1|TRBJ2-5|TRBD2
CASSRASGMSGGETQYF
TGTGCCAGCAGTAGGGCTAGCGGGATGAGCGGGGGAGAGACCCAGTACTTC
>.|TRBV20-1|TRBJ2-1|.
CSARDIGLRNEQFF
TGCAGTGCTAGAGACATAGGACTACGGAATGAGCAGTTCTTC
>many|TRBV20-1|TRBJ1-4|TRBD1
CSAIGTVKHPTNEKLFF
TGCAGTGCGATCGGGACAGTCAAACACCCAACTAATGAAAAACTGTTTTTT
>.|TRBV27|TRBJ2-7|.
CASFSASYEQYF
TGTGCCAGCTTCTCGGCCTCCTACGAGCAGTACTTC
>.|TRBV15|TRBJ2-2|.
CATSRDITTGELFF
TGCGCCACCAGCAGAGATATTACGACCGGGGAGCTGTTTTTT
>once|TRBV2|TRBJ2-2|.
CASGLANTGELFF
TGTGCCAGCGGACTGGCGAACACCGGGGAGCTGTTTTTT
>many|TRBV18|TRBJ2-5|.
CASSPPRIPQETQYF
TGTGCCAGCTCACCACCGCGGATCCCCCAAGAGACCCAGTACTTC
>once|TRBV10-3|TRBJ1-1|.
CARVPMGSTEAFF
TGTGCCAGAGTTCCTATGGGGTCCACTGAAGCTTTCTTT
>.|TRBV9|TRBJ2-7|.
CASSVAQAPHEQYF
TGTGCCAGCAGCGTAGCACAGGCCCCCCACGAGCAGTACTTC
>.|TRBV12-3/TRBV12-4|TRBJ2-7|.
CASSFGAAEQYF
TGTGCCAGCAGTTTTGGGGCAGCCGAGCAGTACTTC
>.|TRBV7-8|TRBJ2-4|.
CASSYGTLLNIQYF
TGCGCCAGCAGCTACGGGACGCTCTTAAACATTCAGTACTTC
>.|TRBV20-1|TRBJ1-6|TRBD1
CSARAGTAPYNSPLHF
TGCAGTGCTAGAGCAGGGACAGCTCCCTATAATTCACCCCTCCACTTT
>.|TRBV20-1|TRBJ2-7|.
CSARPRQDSFYFHEQYF
TGCAGTGCTAGACCCCGACAGGATAGTTTTTACTTTCACGAGCAGTACTTC
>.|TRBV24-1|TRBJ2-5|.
CATSERLGAQETQYF
TGTGCCACCAGTGAGCGCTTGGGGGCCCAAGAGACCCAGTACTTC
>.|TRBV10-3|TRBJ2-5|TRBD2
CAAQAGVGETQYF
TGTGCCGCACAAGCGGGAGTGGGGGAGACCCAGTACTTC
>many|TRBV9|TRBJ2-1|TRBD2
CASQGLAGGGEQFF
TGTGCCAGCCAAGGGCTAGCGGGAGGGGGTGAGCAGTTCTTC
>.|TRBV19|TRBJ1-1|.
CASSSSRLEAFF
TGTGCCAGTAGTAGTTCCCGTCTCGAAGCTTTCTTT
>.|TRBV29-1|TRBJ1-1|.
CSACISGALTEAFF
TGCAGCGCGTGCATTTCGGGGGCTCTCACTGAAGCTTTCTTT
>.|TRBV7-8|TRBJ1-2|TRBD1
CASSLATDRGLIYTF
TGTGCCAGCAGCTTAGCGACCGACAGGGGCCTGATCTACACCTTC
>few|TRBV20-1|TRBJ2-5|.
CSANDPPQETQYF
TGCAGTGCTAACGACCCCCCACAAGAGACCCAGTACTTC
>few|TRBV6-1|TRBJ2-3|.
CASGGGETDTQYF
TGTGCCAGCGGCGGGGGCGAAACAGATACGCAGTATTTT
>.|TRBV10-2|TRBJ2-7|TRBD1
CASSGTGGTYEQYF
TGCGCCAGCAGTGGGACAGGGGGAACCTACGAGCAGTACTTC